This T cell receptor beta chain was found in a study of shared clonotypes between healthy human individuals. Study-wide findings and caveats: A reduction in generation probabilities was seen for non-shared clonotypes relative to those shared by all four donors.

It was into CD45RA+ naive and CD45RA-negative memory subsets that the CD4+ cells were split. TCRdb keeps only in-frame clones here, not all; method: immunoSEQ multiplex PCR. The sample carries some 2.3 million clones, 80% to 95% recorded once. V was trimmed by 6 bases and J by 5 bases, leaving 11 bases between them. Germline values: CDR1 MDHEN, CDR2 SYDVKM. The CDR3 runs 13 residues. As regards this clone: Its antigen is not known.

Sample: naive CD4+ T cells from PBMCs. Sample subset: CD45RA+ positively selected. The receptor was isolated from a young man in good health. Some clones in this sample may be carry-over from other donors' samples. The chain recombines TRBV28 with TRBJ1-5, with D hard to call. The CDR3, as DNA: TGTGCCAGCAGGATCACGGTGTATCAGCCCCAGCATTTT. Translation gives CASRITVYQPQHF.